This T cell receptor beta chain was obtained from a study of T cell repertoires in cytomegalovirus infection. TCRdb processed the reads anew with MiXCR; each CDR3 protein has one entry. The sample has about 20,000 distinct CDR3 sequences; around 43% are singletons. CDR3 length equals 14 residues. V shed 4 bases and J 1 base; nucleotides not matched to a gene: 2. Looked up from germline, CDR1 is MDHEN and CDR2 is SYDVKM. The table lists this clonotype with many counts. The antigen remains unidentified. The V and J genes are TRBV28 and TRBJ1-1; 8 bases are a match to TRBD1. The sample here was CD8+ T cells from cultured PBMCs, taken from culture after CMV antigen stimulation. This receptor was identified in a human donor in good health (CMV status not recorded). Some clones in this sample may be carry-over from other donors' samples. This chain's CDR3 is CASSSGTGNTEAFF. CDR3 in DNA: TGTGCCAGCAGTTCTGGGACAGGGAACACTGAAGCTTTCTTT.